These 23 T cell receptor beta chains came from one sample sequenced in a study of tumor-infiltrating lymphocytes in primary liver carcinoma. Without any cell sorting, roughly 18-31 mg of bulk tissue yielded co-extracted RNA and DNA. Using a constant-region primer together with ProtoScript II reverse transcriptase, TCR beta cDNA was made from approximately 0.55 ug of total RNA. Slightly modified ARM-PCR served as the procedure for the TCR beta libraries. These libraries came from three rounds of nested multiplex PCR. A C-beta reverse primer was combined with TRBV1-TRBV30 forward primers in the first two PCR rounds, and each round had approximately 9 cycles. From the multiplex PCR reads, TCRdb called clonotypes with MiXCR, one entry per CDR3 protein. Of tens of thousands of distinct CDR3 sequences in the sample, approximately 72% were seen once. What was sequenced was liver tumor tissue from sampling region 1. Subset specified: tumor region T1, superior pole. The receptors derive from a man aged 35 to 55 with primary liver carcinoma and hepatitis B virus infection.

On this clonotype itself: The CDR3 end shows no conserved phenylalanine or tryptophan, and so a read error is likely. The chain uses TRBV29-1 and TRBJ2-1, with D possibly matching TRBD1 (6 bases). The CDR3 has 14 residues. Germline-derived CDR1 and CDR2 are SQVTM and ANQGSEA. V was shortened by 4 bases and J by 1 base, with 11 bases between the two germline ends. The CDR3, as DNA: TGCAGCGTTGCTGGACAGAGTTCCTACAATGAGCAGTTCCTC. It encodes CSVAGQSSYNEQFL.

As for this clonotype: At one end, the junction sequence differs from germline, possibly due to a read error. The V gene is TRBV20-1, the J gene TRBJ2-7; D is perhaps TRBD2 (6 bases). The CDR3 loop spans 10 amino acids. CDR1 and CDR2 (germline): DFQATT, SNEGSKA (reference sequence). The CDR3 sequence is CRGTGDLSLF. CDR3 in DNA: TGCAGAGGTACGGGGGACTTATCCCTCTTC.

About this clonotype itself: Germline is not matched at one junction end, which may reflect a read error. The rearrangement uses TRBV5-1 and TRBJ2-7; 8 nucleotides match TRBD2. This CDR3 spans 16 amino acids. The germline V gene has CDR1 SGHRS and CDR2 YFSETQ. The CDR3 sequence: CASNLVGTSGTYEQYF. The DNA of the CDR3 is TGCGCCAGCAACTTGGTGGGCACTAGCGGCACCTATGAGCAGTACTTC.

The sample holds a few counts of this clonotype. This may be a read error, as it is one base from a much larger clone. This chain joins TRBV6-2 or TRBV6-3 and TRBJ2-7; D is possibly TRBD1 or TRBD2 (5 bases each). The CDR3 totals 13 residues. Germline V CDR1 and CDR2: MNHEY, SVGEGT. The CDR3 is CTSSSAGAYEQYF. Here the CDR3 DNA reads TGTACCAGCAGTTCGGCCGGGGCGTACGAGCAGTACTTC.

The chain carries TRBV6-5 and TRBJ2-7; D is undetermined. This CDR3 spans 16 amino acids. V lost 5 bases, J lost 6 bases, and 23 bases lay in between. The V gene's germline CDR1 is MNHEY and CDR2 SVGAGI. The CDR3 is CASSITRNFGFSEQYF. DNA for the CDR3: TGTGCCAGCAGTATCACCCGGAACTTTGGTTTCTCCGAGCAGTACTTC.

Details on this clonotype: The junction differs from germline at one of its ends, possibly a read error. This chain uses TRBV6-1 with TRBJ2-1; 9 nucleotides align to TRBD2. The length of the CDR3 is 15 residues. From germline, CDR1 is MNHNS and CDR2 SASEGT. The DNA of the CDR3 is TGTGCCAGCAGTGAGGGACTAGCTTCCTACAGTGAGCAGCTCTTC. Amino acid sequence: CASSEGLASYSEQLF.

Worth noting for this clonotype: Since no conserved phenylalanine or tryptophan closes the CDR3, a read error is the likely cause. Because the CDR3's place on the DNA is in doubt, the DNA is left out and the CDR3 is given as listed by TCRdb. The chain employs TRBV11-2 and TRBJ2-1. The CDR3 sequence runs 12 residues, both termini included. Germline values: CDR1 SGHAT, CDR2 FQNNGV. The CDR3 sequence: CASSLLGNERFL.

DNA for the CDR3: TGTGCCAGCAACTACAATCCGTACGAGCAGTACGTC. Protein product: CASNYNPYEQYV. This chain joins TRBV6-2 or TRBV6-3 and TRBJ2-7; D is unresolved. Trimming removed 7 bases at V and 4 bases at J, with 11 bases between. Germline V gives CDR1 MNHEY, CDR2 SVGEGT. The CDR3 sequence is 12 residues long.

As for this clonotype: Compared with germline, one end of the junction differs, possibly owing to a read error. The gene calls are TRBV11-2 and TRBJ1-1; D unclear. Germline V gene lookup returns CDR1 SGHAT and CDR2 FQNNGV. CDR3 length: 14 residues. This chain's CDR3 is CASSTACSVAEPFF. The CDR3 bases are TGTGCCAGCAGCACAGCCTGTTCCGTAGCTGAACCTTTCTTT.

A word on this clonotype: An end of the junction does not agree with germline; a read error may underlie this. V usage is TRBV6-1 and J usage is TRBJ2-3, with 13 bases identical to TRBD2. The germline V gene has CDR1 MNHNS and CDR2 SASEGT. The CDR3 is made up of 15 amino acids. The DNA for the CDR3 is TGTGTCAGCAGTGAACTAGCGGGAGGGACAGATACGCAGTATTTT. This translates into CVSSELAGGTDTQYF.

About this clonotype itself: One end of the junction does not line up with germline, which may come from a read error. The chain has TRBV12-3 or TRBV12-4 and TRBJ2-1; D remains unclear. This CDR3 comprises 14 residues. The CDR3 loop reads CGSSFASGGIEQFF. For the CDR3, the DNA is TGTGGCAGCAGTTTCGCCTCCGGCGGCATTGAGCAGTTCTTC.

Concerning this clonotype itself: A much larger clone lies one base from this, so it may be a read error. The chain carries TRBV28 and TRBJ2-7; D possibly matches TRBD1 or TRBD2 (6 bases each). V was shortened by 10 bases and J by 1 base, with 26 bases between the two germline ends. The V gene's germline CDR1 is MDHEN and CDR2 SYDVKM. The length of the CDR3 is 17 residues. CDR3 coding DNA: TGTGCCACCCTCATGACGGGGGCCCCAGGTGATTCCTACGAGCAGTACTTC. The encoded protein is CATLMTGAPGDSYEQYF.

For this clonotype: This CDR3 fails to terminate in the conserved phenylalanine or tryptophan, so it likely reflects a read error. No DNA is shown, since the ends of the CDR3 on it are uncertain; the CDR3 is the one TCRdb lists. The rearrangement joins TRBV4-1 to TRBJ1-2; TRBD1, the D gene given by the table, was not confirmed from the DNA. The germline gives CDR1 MGHRA, CDR2 YSYEKL. The CDR3 comprises 15 residues, both ends counted. The CDR3 is CASSQATGGVYGYTS.

This clonotype was seen repeatedly, ten times or more. V is TRBV7-9 and J is TRBJ2-5; D ambiguous. Germline CDR1 SEHNR, CDR2 FQNEAQ (reference sequence). The CDR3 contains 12 residues. V was clipped by 4 bases and J by 0 bases, with 3 bases between them. Written as DNA, the CDR3 is TGTGCCAGCAGCTGGGACCAAGAGACCCAGTACTTC. This codes for CASSWDQETQYF.

For this clonotype: A much bigger clone sits one base away, suggesting this may be a read error. The chain employs TRBV7-9 and TRBJ2-3; 10 bases line up with TRBD2. Germline CDR1 is SEHNR and CDR2 is FQNEAQ (reference sequence). The CDR3 runs to 16 residues. CDR3 sequence: CTSSRQREGRGDTQYF. CDR3 DNA: TGTACCAGCAGTCGTCAGCGGGAGGGCCGAGGCGATACGCAGTATTTT.

This clonotype was seen at least ten times. This chain joins TRBV14 and TRBJ2-2; possibly TRBD1 or TRBD2 for D (5 bases each). V was pared by 8 bases and J by 2 bases, with 15 bases between. Germline-derived CDR1 and CDR2 are SGHDN and FVKESK. The CDR3 has 15 residues. The CDR3 DNA follows: TGTGCCAGCGAATGGGACCGATGCAACACCGGGGAGCTGTTTTTT. Translated, it gives CASEWDRCNTGELFF.

Details on this clonotype: Germline is not matched at one junction end, which may reflect a read error. The CDR3 loop is CAIRGLPGQGATSTETQYF. CDR3 DNA: TGTGCCATCAGAGGCTTACCGGGACAGGGGGCAACTAGCACAGAAACGCAGTATTTT. This chain links TRBV10-3 with TRBJ2-3; TRBD1 agrees at 12 bases. The CDR3 consists of 19 residues. Germline CDR1 and CDR2: ENHRY and SYGVKD.

To note about this clonotype: Relative to the germline gene, one junction end is altered; a read error may explain this. The rearrangement links TRBV11-2 to TRBJ2-7; possible D gene TRBD2, 5 bases. The CDR3 consists of 14 residues. Germline V lookup: CDR1 SGHAT, CDR2 FQNNGV. This CDR3 reads CASSLTEGTYELYF. For the CDR3, the DNA is TGTGCCAGCAGCTTAACCGAGGGAACCTACGAGCTGTACTTC.

Concerning this clonotype itself: A read error is likely, as this CDR3 ends without the conserved phenylalanine or tryptophan. The genes are TRBV10-2 and TRBJ2-3, with D possibly being TRBD2 (5 bases). Germline CDR1 and CDR2: WSHSY and SAAADI. The CDR3 length is 15 residues. The CDR3 reads CPTSPGLPLADTQYS. The CDR3 DNA reads TGCCCCACTTCACCTGGACTTCCGTTGGCAGATACGCAGTATTCT.

Concerning this clonotype itself: A read error is possible here, since a much larger clone lies one base away. V usage is TRBV28 and J usage is TRBJ2-2; D is uncertain. Trimming took 3 bases from V and 8 from J, leaving 19 bases between them. From germline, CDR1 is MDHEN and CDR2 SYDVKM. The CDR3 contains 16 residues. The CDR3 region has the DNA TGTGCCAGCAGTTTCCTGATAGAACCTTCACCGGGGGAGCTGTTTTTT. Its protein is CASSFLIEPSPGELFF.

Points on this clonotype: The junction shows a germline mismatch at one end, possibly a read error. V gene TRBV2 combines with J gene TRBJ2-1; D possibly uses TRBD1 or TRBD2 (6 bases each). The CDR3 spans 17 residues. Per germline, CDR1 SNHLY and CDR2 FYNNEI. As DNA, the CDR3 is TGTGCCAGCAGTGAAAAGGGGGGCGATACCTCCTACAATGTGCAGTTCTTC. Translating gives CASSEKGGDTSYNVQFF.

This clonotype came up once. The V and J genes are TRBV29-1 and TRBJ2-7; TRBD1 might be the D (6 bases). V was cut by 3 bases and J by 6 bases, with 18 bases left in between. Germline V gives CDR1 SQVTM, CDR2 ANQGSEA. The CDR3 consists of 14 residues. The CDR3 is CSVDRPRGSGEQYF. The DNA of the CDR3 is TGCAGCGTTGATCGCCCTAGGGGGAGTGGCGAGCAGTACTTC.

Worth noting for this clonotype: The junction does not match germline at one end; this may be a read error. The chain couples TRBV12-3 or TRBV12-4 to TRBJ2-5, with 7 bases fitting TRBD1. The CDR3 sequence is 13 residues long. CDR3 protein: CANSWTGQETQYF. In nucleotides, the CDR3 is TGTGCCAACAGCTGGACAGGTCAAGAGACCCAGTATTTC.